The rows below give T cell receptor beta chains drawn from one sample of a study of cytomegalovirus exposure and HLA in healthy donors. This table comes from immunoSEQ multiplex PCR, and its TCRdb copy is limited to in-frame clones, with some not included. The sample has about 130,000 clones, 65% to 75% seen once. Sample: PBMCs. These receptors originate from a man in his forties or fifties in good health and CMV-seropositive. The CDR3 runs from the conserved cysteine through the conserved F or W. Fields, in order: J gene, V gene, D gene, clone size, CDR3 protein, CDR3 DNA. A D gene is named only where the DNA matches it firmly. Some rows have no size entry. The others give once, few or many, or a class for an expanded clone.

j_call: TRBJ1-4
v_call: TRBV27
d_call: TRBD1
clone_size: -
cdr3_aa: CASSLTGVSEKLFF
cdr3_nt: TGTGCCAGCAGCCTAACAGGGGTTTCGGAAAAACTGTTTTTT

j_call: TRBJ1-2
v_call: TRBV19
d_call: -
clone_size: -
cdr3_aa: CASSGVGRYGYTF
cdr3_nt: TGTGCCAGTAGTGGCGTCGGGAGATATGGCTACACCTTC

j_call: TRBJ2-7
v_call: TRBV11-2
d_call: TRBD2
clone_size: -
cdr3_aa: CASSGTSGSAYEQYF
cdr3_nt: TGTGCCAGCAGCGGAACTAGCGGGAGCGCCTACGAGCAGTACTTC

j_call: TRBJ1-2
v_call: TRBV5-6
d_call: -
clone_size: -
cdr3_aa: CASSFGQGSNYGYTF
cdr3_nt: TGTGCCAGCAGCTTCGGTCAGGGTTCGAACTATGGCTACACCTTC

j_call: TRBJ1-1
v_call: TRBV27
d_call: -
clone_size: -
cdr3_aa: CASSLRGSTEAFF
cdr3_nt: TGTGCCAGCAGTTTAAGGGGAAGCACTGAAGCTTTCTTT

j_call: TRBJ1-3
v_call: TRBV30
d_call: -
clone_size: -
cdr3_aa: CAWTSGSPGNTIYF
cdr3_nt: TGTGCCTGGACCTCGGGATCTCCTGGAAACACCATATATTTT

j_call: TRBJ2-3
v_call: TRBV18
d_call: TRBD2
clone_size: -
cdr3_aa: CASSPGLAGADTQYF
cdr3_nt: TGTGCCAGCTCACCAGGACTAGCGGGAGCAGATACGCAGTATTTT

j_call: TRBJ2-7
v_call: TRBV7-8
d_call: TRBD2
clone_size: -
cdr3_aa: CASSLDGGDYEQYF
cdr3_nt: TGTGCCAGCAGCTTAGATGGGGGGGACTACGAGCAGTACTTC

j_call: TRBJ2-6
v_call: TRBV23-1
d_call: -
clone_size: -
cdr3_aa: CASRGGVVAGANVLTF
cdr3_nt: TGCGCCAGCAGGGGGGGTGTGGTCGCTGGGGCCAACGTCCTGACTTTC

j_call: TRBJ2-5
v_call: TRBV10-2
d_call: TRBD2
clone_size: -
cdr3_aa: CASSESGGTKTQYF
cdr3_nt: TGCGCCAGCAGTGAGTCGGGGGGGACGAAGACCCAGTACTTC

j_call: TRBJ2-3
v_call: TRBV5-1
d_call: -
clone_size: -
cdr3_aa: CASSLTGYTDTQYF
cdr3_nt: TGCGCCAGCAGCTTGACAGGGTACACAGATACGCAGTATTTT

j_call: TRBJ2-5
v_call: TRBV28
d_call: TRBD2
clone_size: -
cdr3_aa: CASSLPAGDETQYF
cdr3_nt: TGTGCCAGCAGTTTACCAGCGGGAGACGAGACCCAGTACTTC

j_call: TRBJ2-7
v_call: TRBV15
d_call: -
clone_size: -
cdr3_aa: CATSREIGSSYEQYF
cdr3_nt: TGTGCCACCAGCAGAGAGATAGGGAGCTCCTACGAGCAGTACTTC

j_call: TRBJ2-5
v_call: TRBV9
d_call: TRBD2
clone_size: -
cdr3_aa: CASSRSGSGSQEQYF
cdr3_nt: TGTGCCAGCAGCAGATCGGGTAGCGGGAGTCAAGAGCAGTACTTC

j_call: TRBJ2-1
v_call: TRBV19
d_call: -
clone_size: -
cdr3_aa: CASSIQPTLREQFF
cdr3_nt: TGTGCCAGTAGTATTCAACCCACCCTGCGGGAGCAGTTCTTC

j_call: TRBJ2-3
v_call: TRBV5-1
d_call: TRBD2
clone_size: -
cdr3_aa: CASSVSGGSTDTQYF
cdr3_nt: TGCGCCAGCAGCGTTAGCGGGGGTAGCACAGATACGCAGTATTTT

j_call: TRBJ2-1
v_call: TRBV5-4
d_call: TRBD2
clone_size: -
cdr3_aa: CASSSPTASGGHNEQFF
cdr3_nt: TGTGCCAGCAGCTCCCCAACCGCTAGCGGGGGGCACAATGAGCAGTTCTTC

j_call: TRBJ2-7
v_call: TRBV11-2
d_call: TRBD2
clone_size: -
cdr3_aa: CASSLEVAGGQEQYF
cdr3_nt: TGTGCCAGCAGCTTAGAGGTAGCGGGGGGCCAGGAGCAGTACTTC

j_call: TRBJ1-5
v_call: TRBV4-3
d_call: TRBD1
clone_size: -
cdr3_aa: CASSPDRGSQPQHF
cdr3_nt: TGCGCCAGCAGCCCAGACAGGGGTAGTCAGCCCCAGCATTTT

j_call: TRBJ2-1
v_call: TRBV4-1
d_call: TRBD2
clone_size: -
cdr3_aa: CASSQKKPGMGGGTSPYNEQFF
cdr3_nt: TGCGCCAGCAGCCAAAAAAAGCCCGGGATGGGCGGGGGGACTTCTCCCTACAATGAGCAGTTCTTC

j_call: TRBJ2-1
v_call: TRBV7-2
d_call: TRBD2
clone_size: -
cdr3_aa: CASSYAAGDEQFF
cdr3_nt: TGTGCCAGCAGTTACGCGGCGGGGGATGAGCAGTTCTTC

j_call: TRBJ1-2
v_call: TRBV6-5
d_call: TRBD1
clone_size: -
cdr3_aa: CASNPGQGYGYTF
cdr3_nt: TGTGCCAGCAACCCTGGACAGGGCTATGGCTACACCTTC

j_call: TRBJ2-7
v_call: TRBV7-9
d_call: TRBD2
clone_size: -
cdr3_aa: CASSPPLAGSYEQYF
cdr3_nt: TGTGCCAGCAGCCCGCCCCTAGCGGGTTCCTACGAGCAGTACTTC

j_call: TRBJ1-3
v_call: TRBV30
d_call: TRBD1
clone_size: -
cdr3_aa: CAWSPVRGPGNTIYF
cdr3_nt: TGTGCCTGGAGTCCCGTGAGGGGGCCTGGAAACACCATATATTTT

j_call: TRBJ2-1
v_call: TRBV7-9
d_call: -
clone_size: -
cdr3_aa: CASSRERDEQFF
cdr3_nt: TGTGCCAGCAGCCGGGAGCGCGATGAGCAGTTCTTC

j_call: TRBJ2-1
v_call: TRBV5-1
d_call: -
clone_size: once
cdr3_aa: CASSGTGYNEQFF
cdr3_nt: TGCGCCAGCAGCGGTACAGGGTACAATGAGCAGTTCTTC

j_call: TRBJ2-1
v_call: TRBV29-1
d_call: TRBD2
clone_size: few
cdr3_aa: CSAYGTSGRNEQFF
cdr3_nt: TGCAGCGCCTACGGGACTAGCGGGAGGAATGAGCAGTTCTTC

j_call: TRBJ1-2
v_call: TRBV15
d_call: TRBD1
clone_size: few
cdr3_aa: CATSREGQDGYTF
cdr3_nt: TGTGCCACCAGCAGAGAGGGACAGGATGGCTACACCTTC

j_call: TRBJ2-5
v_call: TRBV4-1
d_call: -
clone_size: -
cdr3_aa: CASSQTRVQETQYF
cdr3_nt: TGCGCCAGCAGCCAGACCAGGGTCCAAGAGACCCAGTACTTC

j_call: TRBJ1-5
v_call: TRBV25-1
d_call: -
clone_size: few
cdr3_aa: CASSEWQGSQPQHF
cdr3_nt: TGTGCCAGCAGTGAATGGCAGGGGAGTCAGCCCCAGCATTTT

j_call: TRBJ1-3
v_call: TRBV30
d_call: TRBD1
clone_size: -
cdr3_aa: CAWSRQGFGNTIYF
cdr3_nt: TGTGCCTGGAGCCGACAGGGGTTTGGAAACACCATATATTTT

j_call: TRBJ2-7
v_call: TRBV27
d_call: -
clone_size: -
cdr3_aa: CAARGSSSYEQYF
cdr3_nt: TGTGCCGCTCGAGGTTCTTCCTCGTACGAGCAGTACTTC

j_call: TRBJ1-1
v_call: TRBV6-6
d_call: -
clone_size: -
cdr3_aa: CASTYAPDRGTEAFF
cdr3_nt: TGTGCCAGCACCTACGCCCCGGACCGGGGCACTGAAGCTTTCTTT

j_call: TRBJ1-5
v_call: TRBV7-2
d_call: TRBD1
clone_size: -
cdr3_aa: CASSLVSGQGNQPQHF
cdr3_nt: TGTGCCAGCAGCTTAGTGAGCGGACAGGGGAATCAGCCCCAGCATTTT

j_call: TRBJ2-5
v_call: TRBV5-1
d_call: TRBD1
clone_size: -
cdr3_aa: CASSNGQALRETQYF
cdr3_nt: TGCGCCAGCAGCAACGGACAGGCTTTACGGGAGACCCAGTACTTC

j_call: TRBJ2-5
v_call: TRBV7-9
d_call: TRBD1
clone_size: -
cdr3_aa: CASSPRQGSQETQYF
cdr3_nt: TGTGCCAGCAGCCCGAGACAGGGATCCCAAGAGACCCAGTACTTC

j_call: TRBJ2-1
v_call: TRBV7-8
d_call: TRBD1
clone_size: once
cdr3_aa: CASSKPGQRHNEQFF
cdr3_nt: TGTGCCAGCAGCAAACCGGGACAGCGTCACAATGAGCAGTTCTTC

j_call: TRBJ2-3
v_call: TRBV5-1
d_call: TRBD2
clone_size: -
cdr3_aa: CASSVTAGGTNTQYF
cdr3_nt: TGCGCCAGCAGCGTCACGGCGGGGGGGACGAATACGCAGTATTTT

j_call: TRBJ1-2
v_call: TRBV7-8
d_call: -
clone_size: -
cdr3_aa: CASSLEAGAGGTF
cdr3_nt: TGTGCCAGCAGCTTAGAGGCGGGGGCGGGGGGAACCTTC

j_call: TRBJ2-2
v_call: TRBV27
d_call: -
clone_size: -
cdr3_aa: CASSPLPTGELFF
cdr3_nt: TGTGCCAGCAGTCCCCTACCCACCGGGGAGCTGTTTTTT